One sample yielded the 31 T cell receptor beta chains listed below, sequenced in a study of cytomegalovirus exposure and HLA in healthy donors. 13 Jbeta primers and 60 Vbeta primers were used for the PCR. Repertoires were generated with immunoSEQ multiplex PCR, while TCRdb's copy carries only in-frame clones and drops some. The sample lists about 160,000 clones; 60% to 85% were seen once. Material: PBMCs. These receptors all stem from a woman aged 50 to 65 in good health and CMV-seropositive.

This clone was observed a single time. This chain links TRBV7-9 with TRBJ1-4, with no clear D. Germline-derived CDR1 and CDR2 are SEHNR and FQNEAQ (reference sequence). The CDR3 covers 15 residues. V was cut by 2 bases and J by 3 bases, with 10 bases left in between. The CDR3 region has the DNA TGTGCCAGCAGCTTATCTGGGAGTGCTAATGAAAAACTGTTTTTT. Protein product: CASSLSGSANEKLFF.

V is TRBV10-3 and J is TRBJ1-1, with TRBD1 matching 8 bases. This CDR3 spans 14 amino acids. The V and J ends lost 6 bases and 4 bases, in that order; junction bases with no gene match: 7. CDR1 and CDR2 (germline): ENHRY, SYGVKD. The CDR3: CAISGQGSGTEAFF. The CDR3 bases are TGTGCCATCAGCGGACAGGGAAGTGGCACTGAAGCTTTCTTT.

This clone was seen just once. The chain couples TRBV11-2 to TRBJ2-7; 10 nucleotides line up with TRBD1. Germline CDR1 is SGHAT and CDR2 is FQNNGV. Trimming removed 0 bases from V and 13 bases from J; junction bases left unmatched: 3. The CDR3 has 12 amino acids. CDR3 DNA sequence: TGTGCCAGCAGCTTAGACCGGGACAGGGGATACTTC. Translation gives CASSLDRDRGYF. Together with reference TRBV11-2 and TRBJ2-7, the CDR3 gives the full variable domain: EAGVAQSPRYKIIEKRQSVAFWCNPISGHATLYWYQQILGQGPKLLIQFQNNGVVDDSQLPKDRFSAERLKGVDSTLKIQPAKLEDSAVYLCASSLDRDRGYFGPGTRLTVT.

The V and J genes are TRBV15 and TRBJ1-3, with 7 bases that match TRBD1. CDR1 and CDR2 (germline): LNHNV, YYDKDF (reference sequence). The CDR3 covers 15 residues. V was pared by 0 bases and J by 4 bases, with 3 bases of the junction left unmatched. CDR3 region: CATSRETGLGNTIYF. The CDR3 DNA sequence: TGTGCCACCAGCAGAGAGACAGGGTTAGGAAACACCATATATTTT.

The V call is TRBV5-8, the J call TRBJ1-1; D might be TRBD1 (5 bases). V was trimmed by 0 bases and J by 4 bases, leaving 10 bases between them. CDR1 and CDR2 from the germline V gene are SGHTS and YDEGEE. This CDR3 contains 14 residues. The CDR3 region is CASSLGLGGTEAFF. Written as DNA, the CDR3 is TGTGCCAGCAGCTTGGGACTCGGGGGCACTGAAGCTTTCTTT.

The rearrangement joins TRBV10-3 to TRBJ1-6; unclear D gene. Germline V gives CDR1 ENHRY, CDR2 SYGVKD. Between the trimmed V and J ends, which lost 6 bases and 10 bases, there was a span of 13 bases. The CDR3 has 13 residues. CDR3: CAIRREWGSPLHF. CDR3 nucleotide sequence: TGTGCCATCAGACGGGAATGGGGATCACCCCTCCACTTT.

The chain joins TRBV5-1 to TRBJ2-7; tentatively, D is TRBD1 (6 bases). Trimming removed 3 bases at V and 9 bases at J, with 16 bases between. CDR1 and CDR2 (germline): SGHRS, YFSETQ. This CDR3 contains 13 residues. CDR3 bases: TGCGCCAGCAGCTCGGACACAGGGTTTGTGCAGTACTTC. Translating it yields CASSSDTGFVQYF. Complete variable domain (other parts from reference TRBV5-1 and TRBJ2-7): KAGVTQTPRYLIKTRGQQVTLSCSPISGHRSVSWYQQTPGQGLQFLFEYFSETQRNKGNFPGRFSGRQFSNSRSEMNVSTLELGDSALYLCASSSDTGFVQYFGPGTRLTVT.

CDR3 loop: CASSGQGAITEAFF. The CDR3 DNA reads TGTGCCAGCAGTGGACAGGGGGCTATCACTGAAGCTTTCTTT. The genes are TRBV6-5 and TRBJ1-1, with 11 bases that match TRBD1. V gave up 5 bases and J gave up 4 bases; unmatched junction bases: 3. Per the germline V gene, CDR1 is MNHEY and CDR2 is SVGAGI. This CDR3 contains 14 residues.

This clone was observed a single time. The V gene is TRBV6-1, the J gene TRBJ2-5; TRBD2 agrees at 9 bases. Germline V gene sequence: CDR1 MNHNS, CDR2 SASEGT. The J segment lost 4 bases and the V segment lost 2 bases, leaving 8 bases of the junction unmatched. This CDR3 has 16 residues. Written as DNA, the CDR3 is TGTGCCAGCAGTGAAAGATCTCGCGGGGGGGCAGAGACCCAGTACTTC. The encoded protein is CASSERSRGGAETQYF.

The chain employs TRBV7-6 and TRBJ2-5; possible D gene TRBD1, 5 bases. Germline V CDR1 and CDR2: SGHVS, FNYEAQ. CDR3 size: 14 residues. Trimming left V 2 bases short and J 2 bases short, with 9 bases between. CDR3 nucleotides: TGTGCCAGCAGCTTAAGGGGATTACAAGAGACCCAGTACTTC. This gives the protein CASSLRGLQETQYF.

The chain recombines TRBV19 with TRBJ1-2; perhaps TRBD1 as D (6 bases). The CDR3 spans 13 residues. V lost 1 base, J lost 4 bases, and 7 bases lay in between. Germline values: CDR1 LNHDA, CDR2 SQIVND (reference sequence). The CDR3 DNA follows: TGTGCCAGTAGTATAGGGACAGTCTATGGCTACACCTTC. Amino acids: CASSIGTVYGYTF.

V usage is TRBV5-5 and J usage is TRBJ1-1, with D uncertain. Germline V gene sequence: CDR1 SGHKS, CDR2 YYEKEE (reference sequence). This CDR3 region has 13 residues. V gave up 2 bases and J gave up 1 base, with 6 bases separating them. The CDR3 here is CASSFIANTEAFF. CDR3 DNA: TGTGCCAGCAGCTTTATAGCGAACACTGAAGCTTTCTTT.

This rearrangement joins TRBV5-8 to TRBJ2-6; a possible D gene is TRBD1 (5 bases). The length of the CDR3 is 14 residues. Germline V CDR1 and CDR2: SGHTS, YDEGEE. V lost 7 bases and J lost 2, with 10 bases in between. The CDR3 DNA follows: TGTGCCAGCCTACAGGCTCCTGGGGCCAACGTCCTGACTTTC. The encoded protein is CASLQAPGANVLTF.

This clone was found a few times. This chain uses TRBV27 with TRBJ1-2; no clear D gene. V lost 4 bases and J lost 7, with 16 bases in between. Germline V gene data show CDR1 as MNHEY and CDR2 as SMNVEV (reference sequence). The CDR3 spans 14 residues. CDR3 sequence (DNA): TGTGCCAGCAGTTCGTCTCCTAAAAGTGGTGGCTACACCTTC. It is translated as CASSSSPKSGGYTF.

The chain recombines TRBV29-1 with TRBJ1-1; D might be TRBD1 (6 bases). Trimming pared 4 bases from V and 4 bases from J, leaving 13 bases between. This CDR3 spans 13 amino acids. Germline CDR1 SQVTM, CDR2 ANQGSEA. CDR3 sequence (DNA): TGCAGCGTTGGTGAAGGGGGAAGCACTGAAGCTTTCTTT. This codes for CSVGEGGSTEAFF.

This chain connects TRBV15 to TRBJ1-2, with D possibly TRBD1 on 5 matching bases. Germline CDR1 is LNHNV and CDR2 is YYDKDF (reference sequence). Trimming took off 1 base at V and 3 bases at J, with 12 bases between the two ends. The CDR3 has 15 residues. The DNA for the CDR3 is TGTGCCACCAGCAGAGTTGTAGGGGTATACTATGGCTACACCTTC. It encodes CATSRVVGVYYGYTF.

This sequence joins TRBV5-1 and TRBJ2-7, with TRBD1 matching 9 bases. The CDR3 extends over 15 amino acids. J gave up 12 bases and V 0 bases, and 13 bases lay outside the gene matches. Germline V lookup: CDR1 SGHRS, CDR2 YFSETQ. The CDR3: CASSLAPTGGGFPYF. CDR3 nucleotides: TGCGCCAGCAGCTTGGCACCTACAGGGGGCGGTTTTCCGTACTTC. The full variable domain, its missing parts supplied by reference TRBV5-1 and TRBJ2-7, is KAGVTQTPRYLIKTRGQQVTLSCSPISGHRSVSWYQQTPGQGLQFLFEYFSETQRNKGNFPGRFSGRQFSNSRSEMNVSTLELGDSALYLCASSLAPTGGGFPYFGPGTRLTVT.

This rearrangement joins TRBV30 to TRBJ2-1; 10 nucleotides match TRBD2. Per germline, CDR1 GTSNPN and CDR2 SVGIG (reference sequence). CDR3 length: 13 amino acids. Germline trimming cut 4 bases from V and 10 bases from J; bases unmatched to any gene: 7. This chain's CDR3 is CAWTGTSVDEQFF. In DNA, the CDR3 is TGTGCCTGGACCGGGACTAGCGTAGACGAGCAGTTCTTC.

The V call is TRBV12-5, the J call TRBJ2-7; 7 nucleotides line up with TRBD1. V shed 3 bases, J shed 2 bases, and the junction held 7 bases outside the gene matches. The CDR3 is made up of 15 amino acids. CDR1 and CDR2 from the germline V gene are LGHNT and FRNRAP. CDR3 bases: TGTGCTAGTGGTTTCCGACAGGGCCCTACCTACGAGCAGTACTTC. Translating it yields CASGFRQGPTYEQYF.

This clone was detected once. The CDR3 region is CASSLQGASTGLRGYTF. CDR3 sequence (DNA): TGTGCCAGCAGCCTCCAGGGGGCCAGCACGGGGTTAAGGGGCTACACCTTC. The chain couples TRBV7-9 to TRBJ1-2; 8 bases map to TRBD1. The CDR3 totals 17 residues. Losses at the gene ends were 5 bases for V and 8 bases for J; bases not matched to a gene: 19. Germline CDR1 reads SEHNR; CDR2 reads FQNEAQ (reference sequence).

The J gene is TRBJ2-7, the V gene TRBV19; a weak D match, TRBD1 (5 bases). The germline V gene has CDR1 LNHDA and CDR2 SQIVND (reference sequence). CDR3 size: 15 residues. V lost 4 bases, J lost 5 bases, and 18 bases lay in between. CDR3 nucleotide sequence: TGTGCCAGTAGTACCCCCGCCGGCAGGGCTAACGAGCAGTACTTC. Its translation: CASSTPAGRANEQYF.

V gene TRBV4-1 combines with J gene TRBJ2-2, with D possibly TRBD2 on 6 matching bases. The CDR3 loop spans 16 amino acids. The germline V gene encodes CDR1 MGHRA and CDR2 YSYEKL. V lost 6 bases to trimming and J lost 4 bases, with 18 bases between them. The DNA for the CDR3 is TGCGCCAGCAGAAGCCAATCCGGGACTCTCACCGGGGAGCTGTTTTTT. Translated, it gives CASRSQSGTLTGELFF.

The rearrangement uses TRBV4-1 and TRBJ1-4; D not resolved. Trimming left V 1 base short and J 1 base short, with 10 bases between. Germline values: CDR1 MGHRA, CDR2 YSYEKL. The CDR3 consists of 16 residues. This CDR3 is CASSQGSEVTNEKLFF. In DNA form, the CDR3 reads TGCGCCAGCAGCCAAGGGTCAGAGGTAACTAATGAAAAACTGTTTTTT.

The chain has TRBV7-8 and TRBJ2-5; D is ambiguous. The V and J ends lost 1 base and 0 bases respectively, with 9 bases between them. Germline values: CDR1 SGHVS, CDR2 FQNEAQ. The CDR3 runs 15 residues. The CDR3 DNA reads TGTGCCAGCAGCTTAGGTGTAGCAAACCAAGAGACCCAGTACTTC. Translation: CASSLGVANQETQYF.

With regard to this clone: The sample holds other DNA sequences that translate to the same CDR3. The chain couples TRBV5-1 to TRBJ1-3, with D tentatively TRBD1 (5 bases). The germline V and J ends were trimmed by 7 bases and 0 bases, with 14 bases remaining between them. This CDR3 has 15 amino acids. Germline lookup yields CDR1 SGHRS and CDR2 YFSETQ. The CDR3 loop reads CASAGTGSSGNTIYF. For the CDR3, the DNA is TGCGCCAGCGCGGGGACGGGCAGCTCTGGAAACACCATATATTTT.

The CDR3 DNA sequence: TGTGCCAGCGGCAGGGGAGGGGAGACCCAGTACTTC. Protein product: CASGRGGETQYF. The chain has TRBV2 and TRBJ2-5, with D tentatively TRBD2 (7 bases). V was pared by 8 bases and J by 5 bases, with 12 bases between. Germline assignment: CDR1 SNHLY and CDR2 FYNNEI. The CDR3 length is 12 residues.

The chain carries TRBV6-6 and TRBJ1-2; D may be TRBD1 (5 bases). Germline loops: CDR1 MNHNY, CDR2 SVGAGI (reference sequence). Trimming took off 4 bases at V and 7 bases at J, with 7 bases between the two ends. The CDR3 length is 11 residues. CDR3 amino acids: CASSSQGGYTF. In DNA form, the CDR3 reads TGTGCCAGCAGTTCCCAGGGTGGCTACACCTTC.

The genes are TRBV14 and TRBJ2-2, with TRBD2 matching over 7 bases. CDR1 is SGHDN and CDR2 is FVKESK in the germline V gene. The trim removed 3 bases at V and 1 base at J, leaving 8 bases unmatched. The length of the CDR3 is 17 residues. CDR3 sequence (DNA): TGTGCCAGCAGCCATTTGGTGCGGGGGATGAACACCGGGGAGCTGTTTTTT. Its protein product is CASSHLVRGMNTGELFF.

This clone appeared a single time. The genes are TRBV9 and TRBJ2-1, with 9 positions matching TRBD2. The CDR3 consists of 18 residues. V was pared by 3 bases and J by 0 bases, with 10 bases of the junction left unmatched. The germline V gene encodes CDR1 SGDLS and CDR2 YYNGEE. As DNA, the CDR3 is TGTGCCAGCAGCGGTTGGAGCGGGGGGCCCAGCTCCTACAATGAGCAGTTCTTC. This codes for CASSGWSGGPSSYNEQFF.

The CDR3 DNA reads as TGTGCCAGCAGCGCGATTAGGGGGTCCTACAATGAGCAGTTCTTC. Translated: CASSAIRGSYNEQFF. The chain links TRBV7-3 to TRBJ2-1; perhaps TRBD1 as D (6 bases). V gave up 5 bases and J gave up 1 base, with 12 bases separating them. This CDR3 is 15 amino acids long. Germline-derived CDR1 and CDR2 are SGHTA and FQGTGA.

This chain links TRBV6-5 with TRBJ1-3; unclear D gene. Germline CDR1 is MNHEY and CDR2 is SVGAGI. This CDR3 spans 15 amino acids. With 5 bases removed from V and 3 bases from J, the gap between germline ends came to 14 bases. DNA of the CDR3: TGTGCCAGCAGTACCGCCAGTATAAATGGAAACACCATATATTTT. Translation: CASSTASINGNTIYF.